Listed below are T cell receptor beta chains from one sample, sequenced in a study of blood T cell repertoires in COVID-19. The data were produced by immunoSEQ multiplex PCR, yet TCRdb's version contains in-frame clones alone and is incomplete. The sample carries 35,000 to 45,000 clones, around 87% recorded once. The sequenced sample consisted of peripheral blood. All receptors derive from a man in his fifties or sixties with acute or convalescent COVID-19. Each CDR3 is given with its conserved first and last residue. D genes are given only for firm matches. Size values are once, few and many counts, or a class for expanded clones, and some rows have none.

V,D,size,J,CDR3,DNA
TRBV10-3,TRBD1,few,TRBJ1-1,CAISPGQGREAFF,TGTGCCATCAGCCCGGGACAGGGGCGGGAAGCTTTCTTT
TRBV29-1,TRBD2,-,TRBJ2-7,CSVEDLAGGYEQYF,TGCAGCGTTGAAGATCTAGCGGGGGGCTACGAGCAGTACTTC
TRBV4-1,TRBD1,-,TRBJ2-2,CASSQGGQGSGELFF,TGCGCCAGCAGCCAAGGGGGACAGGGGAGCGGGGAGCTGTTTTTT
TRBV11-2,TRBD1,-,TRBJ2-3,CASSLEAGGGWTDTQYF,TGTGCCAGCAGCCTCGAGGCAGGGGGCGGGTGGACAGATACGCAGTATTTT
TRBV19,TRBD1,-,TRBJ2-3,CASRLARGRTDTQYF,TGTGCCAGTAGGTTAGCCAGGGGGCGGACAGATACGCAGTATTTT
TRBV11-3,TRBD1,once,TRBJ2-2,CASSSTGVEVGELFF,TGTGCCAGCAGCTCGACAGGGGTCGAGGTCGGGGAGCTGTTTTTT
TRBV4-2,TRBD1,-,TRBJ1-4,CASSQDYHSRTGGATNEKLFF,TGTGCCAGCAGCCAAGATTATCATAGCCGGACAGGTGGGGCAACTAATGAAAAACTGTTTTTT
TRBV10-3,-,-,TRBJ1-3,CAISLAGNTIYF,TGTGCCATCAGCCTTGCTGGAAACACCATATATTTT
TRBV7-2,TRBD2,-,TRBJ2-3,CASGRAGDTQYF,TGTGCCAGCGGGAGGGCCGGGGATACGCAGTATTTT
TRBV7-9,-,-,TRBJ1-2,CASSPPGEYGYTF,TGTGCCAGCAGCCCTCCCGGGGAATATGGCTACACCTTC
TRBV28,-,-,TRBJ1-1,CASSLRGGNEAFF,TGTGCCAGCAGTTTAAGGGGGGGGAATGAAGCTTTCTTT
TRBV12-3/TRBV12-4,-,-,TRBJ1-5,CASGGGAPQHF,TGTGCCAGCGGCGGCGGAGCGCCCCAGCATTTT
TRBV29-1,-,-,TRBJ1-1,CSGGQMNTEAFF,TGCAGTGGCGGGCAGATGAACACTGAAGCTTTCTTT
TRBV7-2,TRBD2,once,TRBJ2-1,CASSLAGLAEKFF,TGTGCCAGCAGCTTAGCGGGCCTAGCGGAGAAGTTCTTC
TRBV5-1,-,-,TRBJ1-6,CASSLGQDNSPLHF,TGCGCCAGCAGCTTGGGACAGGATAATTCACCCCTCCACTTT
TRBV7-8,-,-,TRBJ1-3,CASSLSRVSNTIYF,TGTGCCAGCAGCTTAAGCCGGGTTTCTAACACCATATATTTT
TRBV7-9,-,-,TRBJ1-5,CASSLIDQPQHF,TGTGCCAGCAGCCTGATAGATCAGCCCCAGCATTTT
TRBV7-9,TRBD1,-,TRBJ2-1,CASSYRGVEGEQFF,TGTGCCAGCAGCTACAGGGGCGTGGAAGGGGAGCAGTTCTTC
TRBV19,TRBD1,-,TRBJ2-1,CASSSRGSEQFF,TGTGCCAGTAGTAGCAGGGGGTCTGAGCAGTTCTTC
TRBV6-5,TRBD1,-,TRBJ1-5,CASSPDRGSNQPQHF,TGTGCCAGCAGCCCGGACAGGGGGAGCAATCAGCCCCAGCATTTT
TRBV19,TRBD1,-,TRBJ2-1,CASSISIGQGLGEQFF,TGTGCCAGTAGTATTAGTATAGGACAGGGGCTCGGTGAGCAGTTCTTC
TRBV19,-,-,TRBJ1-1,CASSIELGGEAFF,TGTGCCAGTAGTATTGAACTCGGTGGTGAAGCTTTCTTT
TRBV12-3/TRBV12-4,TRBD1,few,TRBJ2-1,CASTLGQGEQFF,TGTGCCAGCACGCTCGGACAGGGTGAGCAGTTCTTC
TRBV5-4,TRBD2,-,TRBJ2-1,CASSLALAGYNEQFF,TGTGCCAGCAGCTTGGCCCTAGCGGGGTACAATGAGCAGTTCTTC
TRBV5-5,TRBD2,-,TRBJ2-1,CASSLEASGRPNEQFF,TGTGCCAGCAGCTTGGAGGCTAGCGGGAGGCCCAATGAGCAGTTCTTC
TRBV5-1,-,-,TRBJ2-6,CASSLVGPPANVLTF,TGCGCCAGCAGCTTGGTGGGGCCACCGGCCAACGTCCTGACTTTC
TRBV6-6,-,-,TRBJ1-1,CASSYPARGTNTEAFF,TGTGCCAGCAGTTACCCTGCCAGGGGAACGAACACTGAAGCTTTCTTT
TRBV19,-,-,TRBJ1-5,CASSIAVFQPQHF,TGTGCCAGTAGTATAGCGGTTTTTCAGCCCCAGCATTTT
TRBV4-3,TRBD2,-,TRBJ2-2,CASRGLAGGRGVAGELFF,TGCGCCAGCAGGGGACTAGCGGGAGGGCGTGGGGTTGCCGGGGAGCTGTTTTTT
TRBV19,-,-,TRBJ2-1,CASRERSSYNEQFF,TGTGCCAGTAGAGAAAGGAGCTCCTACAATGAGCAGTTCTTC
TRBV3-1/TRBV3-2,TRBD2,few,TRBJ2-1,CASSLSSGRLSYNEQFF,TGTGCCAGCAGCCTTTCTAGCGGGAGGCTCTCCTACAATGAGCAGTTCTTC
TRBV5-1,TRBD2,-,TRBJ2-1,CASSSLTSGRYNEQFF,TGCGCCAGCAGCTCGTTGACTAGCGGGAGGTACAATGAGCAGTTCTTC
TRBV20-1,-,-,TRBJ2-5,CSGLGSETQYF,TGCAGCGGGTTAGGCTCAGAGACCCAGTACTTC
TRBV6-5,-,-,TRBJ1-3,CASRQGRRGNTIYF,TGTGCCAGCAGACAGGGACGGAGAGGAAACACCATATATTTT
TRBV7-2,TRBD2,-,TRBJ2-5,CASSSTSGSETQYF,TGTGCCAGCAGCTCGACTAGCGGGAGTGAGACCCAGTACTTC
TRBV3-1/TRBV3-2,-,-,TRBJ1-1,CASSQETVQEAFF,TGTGCCAGCAGCCAAGAGACAGTTCAGGAAGCTTTCTTT
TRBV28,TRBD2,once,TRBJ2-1,CASSSSGLEEFNEQFF,TGTGCCAGCAGTTCATCGGGACTAGAGGAGTTCAATGAGCAGTTCTTC
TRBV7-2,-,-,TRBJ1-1,CASSPAGNTEAFF,TGTGCCAGCAGCCCCGCAGGCAACACTGAAGCTTTCTTT
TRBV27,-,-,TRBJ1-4,CASMDTYNEKLFF,TGTGCCAGCATGGACACTTATAATGAAAAACTGTTTTTT
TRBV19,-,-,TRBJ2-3,CATTQSRTLNTQYF,TGTGCCACCACACAATCCCGTACGTTGAATACGCAGTATTTT
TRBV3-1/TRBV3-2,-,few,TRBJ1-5,CASSHSSGNQPQHF,TGTGCCAGCAGCCATTCGTCTGGCAATCAGCCCCAGCATTTT
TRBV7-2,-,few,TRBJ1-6,CASSSNQSPLHF,TGTGCCAGCAGCTCGAACCAGTCACCCCTCCACTTT
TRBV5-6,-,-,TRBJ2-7,CASSLGQALTYEQYF,TGTGCCAGCAGCTTGGGACAGGCACTCACCTACGAGCAGTACTTC
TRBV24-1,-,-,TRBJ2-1,CATSVRRDEQFF,TGTGCCACCAGTGTTCGCCGCGATGAGCAGTTCTTC
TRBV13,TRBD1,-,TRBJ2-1,CASSLRRRQGAEQFF,TGTGCCAGCAGCTTACGGAGGAGGCAGGGGGCCGAGCAGTTCTTC
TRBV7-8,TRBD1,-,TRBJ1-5,CASSSSGQSVAQPQHF,TGTGCCAGCAGCTCTTCGGGACAGAGTGTCGCTCAGCCCCAGCATTTT
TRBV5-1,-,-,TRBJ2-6,CASSLGYGSGANVLTF,TGCGCCAGCAGCTTGGGTTACGGGTCTGGGGCCAACGTCCTGACTTTC
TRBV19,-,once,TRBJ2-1,CASSMARVLYNEQFF,TGTGCCAGTAGTATGGCTCGGGTTCTGTACAATGAGCAGTTCTTC
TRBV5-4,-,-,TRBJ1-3,CASTFPGRDTIYF,TGTGCCAGCACCTTCCCGGGTCGAGACACCATATATTTT
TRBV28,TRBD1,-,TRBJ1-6,CASEQGAHYNSPLHF,TGTGCCAGCGAACAGGGGGCGCACTATAATTCACCCCTCCACTTT